The rows below give T cell receptor beta chains drawn from one sample of a study of response to subunit inactivated influenza vaccine. In TCRdb, the RT-PCR reads were re-called with MiXCR into one record per CDR3 protein. The sample has some 850,000 distinct CDR3 sequences; under 20% are singletons. This specimen consisted of PBMCs from blood, obtained around 5 days after vaccination. The receptors were gathered from a man aged 50 to 60 who received an inactivated influenza vaccine. CDR3s include the opening cysteine and the closing phenylalanine or tryptophan. Each record gives: CDR3 DNA, CDR3 protein, clone size, J gene, V gene, D gene. A D gene is named only where the DNA matches it firmly. A row's size may be missing; if present it is once, few, many or a size class.

CDR3 DNA: TGTGCCATCAGTGACCAGCGGGGAAACACCGGGGAGCTGTTTTTT
CDR3 protein: CAISDQRGNTGELFF
clone size: few
J gene: TRBJ2-2
V gene: TRBV10-3
D gene: TRBD2

CDR3 DNA: TGCGCCAGCAGCCAGGACAGGGGAGGATATGGCTACACCTTC
CDR3 protein: CASSQDRGGYGYTF
clone size: many
J gene: TRBJ1-2
V gene: TRBV4-3
D gene: TRBD1

CDR3 DNA: TGTGCCAGCAGTTTAGGGGGGCACATTCAGTACTTC
CDR3 protein: CASSLGGHIQYF
clone size: few
J gene: TRBJ2-4
V gene: TRBV12-3/TRBV12-4
D gene: .

CDR3 DNA: TGTGCCAGCACCCCTTCCCATGATCGCAATGGCTACACCTTC
CDR3 protein: CASTPSHDRNGYTF
clone size: many
J gene: TRBJ1-2
V gene: TRBV12-3/TRBV12-4
D gene: .

CDR3 DNA: TGCAGCGTTGGCCACCGGGACAGGGTCCACGAGCAGTACTTC
CDR3 protein: CSVGHRDRVHEQYF
clone size: few
J gene: TRBJ2-7
V gene: TRBV29-1
D gene: TRBD1

CDR3 DNA: TGCAGTGCTAGTCAGGGGACAAATCAGCCCCAGCATTTT
CDR3 protein: CSASQGTNQPQHF
clone size: .
J gene: TRBJ1-5
V gene: TRBV20-1
D gene: .

CDR3 DNA: TGCGCCAGCAGCTTGGCGCAGGCAGCCAAAAACATTCAGTACTTC
CDR3 protein: CASSLAQAAKNIQYF
clone size: few
J gene: TRBJ2-4
V gene: TRBV5-1
D gene: .

CDR3 DNA: TGCGCCAGCAGCCAAGATCGGACTAGCCCATATTACAATGAGCAGTTCTTC
CDR3 protein: CASSQDRTSPYYNEQFF
clone size: few
J gene: TRBJ2-1
V gene: TRBV4-3
D gene: TRBD2

CDR3 DNA: TGTGCCAGCGATTTTGGGGCTGGGGCCAACGTCCTGACTTTC
CDR3 protein: CASDFGAGANVLTF
clone size: few
J gene: TRBJ2-6
V gene: TRBV12-3/TRBV12-4
D gene: .

CDR3 DNA: TGTGCCATCAGTGAGTCCCAGGCTGACCCGAGCTCCTACAATGAGCAGTTCTTC
CDR3 protein: CAISESQADPSSYNEQFF
clone size: many
J gene: TRBJ2-1
V gene: TRBV10-3
D gene: .

CDR3 DNA: TGCAGTGCACTAGACTCCTACAATGAGCAGTTCTTC
CDR3 protein: CSALDSYNEQFF
clone size: few
J gene: TRBJ2-1
V gene: TRBV20-1
D gene: .

CDR3 DNA: TGTGCCAGCAGGATGCCGGGACTAGCGGACACAGATACGCAGTATTTT
CDR3 protein: CASRMPGLADTDTQYF
clone size: .
J gene: TRBJ2-3
V gene: TRBV28
D gene: TRBD2

CDR3 DNA: TGTGCCACTGGACAGGGGATACTGGAGACCCAGTACTTC
CDR3 protein: CATGQGILETQYF
clone size: .
J gene: TRBJ2-5
V gene: TRBV10-3
D gene: TRBD1

CDR3 DNA: TGTGCCAGCAGGCCGCGACAGGGGCACTATGGCTACACCTTC
CDR3 protein: CASRPRQGHYGYTF
clone size: .
J gene: TRBJ1-2
V gene: TRBV27
D gene: TRBD1

CDR3 DNA: TGTGCCAGCAGTTTATGGCCGGGACTCGAGTCGACCGGGGAGCTGTTTTTT
CDR3 protein: CASSLWPGLESTGELFF
clone size: .
J gene: TRBJ2-2
V gene: TRBV28
D gene: .

CDR3 DNA: TGTGCCAGCAGTTTAGTAACGGGACAGGGGCCGCGATGGGAGCAGTACTTC
CDR3 protein: CASSLVTGQGPRWEQYF
clone size: .
J gene: TRBJ2-7
V gene: TRBV12-3/TRBV12-4
D gene: TRBD1

CDR3 DNA: TGTGCCAGCAGCCTGACAAACCTGAACGAGCAGTACTTC
CDR3 protein: CASSLTNLNEQYF
clone size: few
J gene: TRBJ2-7
V gene: TRBV7-9
D gene: .

CDR3 DNA: TGCAGTGCTTTCCCCGGGACTAGCGACGACGAGCAGTACTTC
CDR3 protein: CSAFPGTSDDEQYF
clone size: .
J gene: TRBJ2-7
V gene: TRBV20-1
D gene: TRBD2

CDR3 DNA: TGTGCCAGCAGCGTAGACTACCCGAGCTCCTACAATGAGCAGTTCTTC
CDR3 protein: CASSVDYPSSYNEQFF
clone size: .
J gene: TRBJ2-1
V gene: TRBV9
D gene: .

CDR3 DNA: TGTGCCAGCAGTTCTGGCTACAATGAGCAGTTCTTC
CDR3 protein: CASSSGYNEQFF
clone size: many
J gene: TRBJ2-1
V gene: TRBV27
D gene: .

CDR3 DNA: TGTGCCAGCACCACTCGGGTGGTTGGAAACACCATATATTTT
CDR3 protein: CASTTRVVGNTIYF
clone size: many
J gene: TRBJ1-3
V gene: TRBV5-5
D gene: .

CDR3 DNA: TGCGCCAGCAGCTTGGCCCCGGGTTTAAACTACGAGCAGTACTTC
CDR3 protein: CASSLAPGLNYEQYF
clone size: .
J gene: TRBJ2-7
V gene: TRBV5-1
D gene: .

CDR3 DNA: TGCGCCAGCAGCCAAAGACAGAGCTCCTACGAGCAGTACTTC
CDR3 protein: CASSQRQSSYEQYF
clone size: few
J gene: TRBJ2-7
V gene: TRBV4-1
D gene: .

CDR3 DNA: TGTGCCAGCAGTGGACTGAGCTCTGGAAACACCATATATTTT
CDR3 protein: CASSGLSSGNTIYF
clone size: few
J gene: TRBJ1-3
V gene: TRBV25-1
D gene: .

CDR3 DNA: TGCGCCAGCAGCCAAGATGTCAGGGTGAACTATGGCTACACCTTC
CDR3 protein: CASSQDVRVNYGYTF
clone size: .
J gene: TRBJ1-2
V gene: TRBV4-3
D gene: .

CDR3 DNA: TGTGCCAGCAGCTCACCGTTCAAACAGGAGACCCAGTACTTC
CDR3 protein: CASSSPFKQETQYF
clone size: few
J gene: TRBJ2-5
V gene: TRBV7-2
D gene: .

CDR3 DNA: TGCGCCAGCAGCAGGCTATCGGAACCCTTAAATGAGCAGTTCTTC
CDR3 protein: CASSRLSEPLNEQFF
clone size: .
J gene: TRBJ2-1
V gene: TRBV5-1
D gene: .

CDR3 DNA: TGTGCCAGCAGCTTAACTGGCGGGAGGGCTAATGAGCAGTTCTTC
CDR3 protein: CASSLTGGRANEQFF
clone size: few
J gene: TRBJ2-1
V gene: TRBV7-3
D gene: TRBD2

CDR3 DNA: TGCAGTGCTAGATGGGCAGGCATCAACCACAATGAGCAGTTCTTC
CDR3 protein: CSARWAGINHNEQFF
clone size: few
J gene: TRBJ2-1
V gene: TRBV20-1
D gene: .

CDR3 DNA: TGCGCCAGCAGCTTGACCGAGCGGGGGGGCCCATACGAGCAGTACTTC
CDR3 protein: CASSLTERGGPYEQYF
clone size: .
J gene: TRBJ2-7
V gene: TRBV5-1
D gene: TRBD2

CDR3 DNA: TGTGCCAGCAGCATTGCCCGGACTAGCGCCAATCCCTACGAGCAGTACTTC
CDR3 protein: CASSIARTSANPYEQYF
clone size: few
J gene: TRBJ2-7
V gene: TRBV12-3/TRBV12-4
D gene: TRBD2

CDR3 DNA: TGTGCCAGCAGCCTCACAGGGGTGACAGATACGCAGTATTTT
CDR3 protein: CASSLTGVTDTQYF
clone size: many
J gene: TRBJ2-3
V gene: TRBV5-5
D gene: TRBD1

CDR3 DNA: TGCGCCAGCAGCTTGGGGACAGGATCAAACATTCAGTACTTC
CDR3 protein: CASSLGTGSNIQYF
clone size: few
J gene: TRBJ2-4
V gene: TRBV5-1
D gene: TRBD1

CDR3 DNA: TGTGCCACCAGCCCAGAGGCCCGGGGGGGTGAGCAGTTCTTC
CDR3 protein: CATSPEARGGEQFF
clone size: .
J gene: TRBJ2-1
V gene: TRBV15
D gene: TRBD2

CDR3 DNA: TGTGCCAGCTCTGGGCAGGGGGCTGCCCGAGTAAAACTGTTTTTT
CDR3 protein: CASSGQGAARVKLFF
clone size: once
J gene: TRBJ1-4
V gene: TRBV6-1
D gene: TRBD1

CDR3 DNA: TGTGCCAGCAGCCCACGTGGGAATTACAATGAGCAGTTCTTC
CDR3 protein: CASSPRGNYNEQFF
clone size: few
J gene: TRBJ2-1
V gene: TRBV11-1
D gene: .

CDR3 DNA: TGCGCCAGCAGGGTTGGGCGGGGAGCCGAGCAGTACTTC
CDR3 protein: CASRVGRGAEQYF
clone size: few
J gene: TRBJ2-7
V gene: TRBV5-1
D gene: .

CDR3 DNA: TGTGCCAGCAGTGCTGCCCATGTTGGGAACACTGAAGCTTTCTTT
CDR3 protein: CASSAAHVGNTEAFF
clone size: .
J gene: TRBJ1-1
V gene: TRBV6-1
D gene: .

CDR3 DNA: TGCGCCAGCGGGACAGGGGAACCCTACGAGCAGTACTTC
CDR3 protein: CASGTGEPYEQYF
clone size: few
J gene: TRBJ2-7
V gene: TRBV5-1
D gene: TRBD1

CDR3 DNA: TGTGCCAGCAGCTTAGGGACAGGGGTCAACAATGAGCAGTTCTTC
CDR3 protein: CASSLGTGVNNEQFF
clone size: .
J gene: TRBJ2-1
V gene: TRBV7-7
D gene: TRBD1

CDR3 DNA: TGCGCCAGCAGCCAAGCGAATACAGGGTCCCTGTCCTCCGAGCAGTACTTC
CDR3 protein: CASSQANTGSLSSEQYF
clone size: .
J gene: TRBJ2-7
V gene: TRBV4-1
D gene: .

CDR3 DNA: TGTGCCTGGAGTGTAGCGGGGGGGCTTATAGAGACCCAGTACTTC
CDR3 protein: CAWSVAGGLIETQYF
clone size: few
J gene: TRBJ2-5
V gene: TRBV30
D gene: TRBD2

CDR3 DNA: TGCAGTGCTAGAAGGTCTAGCGGGAGTCCTGTCTCCTACAATGAGCAGTTCTTC
CDR3 protein: CSARRSSGSPVSYNEQFF
clone size: few
J gene: TRBJ2-1
V gene: TRBV20-1
D gene: TRBD2